These 30 T cell receptor beta chains share one sample of origin, sequenced in a study of cytomegalovirus exposure and HLA in healthy donors. The PCR had 60 Vbeta and 13 Jbeta primers. Some clones are missing from TCRdb's copy, which holds only in-frame ones; the method was immunoSEQ multiplex PCR. The sample has roughly 150,000 clones; roughly 78% are singletons. The material sequenced was PBMCs. The receptors come from a man aged 25 to 45 in good health.

The V gene is TRBV7-3, the J gene TRBJ2-3; TRBD2 agrees at 7 bases. The J segment lost 6 bases and the V segment lost 4 bases, leaving 7 bases of the junction unmatched. This CDR3 is built from 14 residues. Germline CDR1 reads SGHTA; CDR2 reads FQGTGA. The DNA of the CDR3 is TGTGCCAGCAGCTCCACGGGAGGCCCCGATACGCAGTATTTT. The encoded protein is CASSSTGGPDTQYF.

V is TRBV30 and J is TRBJ1-4; TRBD1 aligns across 8 bases. Per the germline V gene, CDR1 is GTSNPN and CDR2 is SVGIG (reference sequence). Trimming removed 4 bases from V and 7 bases from J; junction bases left unmatched: 8. The length of the CDR3 is 14 residues. The CDR3, as DNA: TGTGCCTGGACCCCCGGGACAGGACCTGAAAAACTGTTTTTT. It codes for CAWTPGTGPEKLFF.

The chain combines TRBV28 with TRBJ1-2, with D unclear. CDR3 size: 11 residues. Germline V gene lookup returns CDR1 MDHEN and CDR2 SYDVKM. Trimming left V 4 bases short and J 10 bases short, with 10 bases between. The CDR3 region is CASSYPGNYTF. The CDR3 DNA is TGTGCCAGCAGTTACCCCGGGAACTACACCTTC.

This sequence joins TRBV10-3 and TRBJ1-1; 9 bases align to TRBD1. V trimming: 4 bases; J trimming: 4 bases; junction bases outside the gene matches: 7. CDR3 length: 15 residues. Germline CDR1 ENHRY, CDR2 SYGVKD. The CDR3 is CAISGNRGRVTEAFF. The CDR3 DNA reads TGTGCCATCAGTGGAAACAGGGGGCGCGTCACTGAAGCTTTCTTT.

V gene TRBV7-9 combines with J gene TRBJ1-1; a weak D match, TRBD1 (5 bases). Germline-derived CDR1 and CDR2 are SEHNR and FQNEAQ (reference sequence). V lost 8 bases, J lost 8 bases, and 18 bases lay in between. This CDR3 is 13 amino acids long. This CDR3 is CASGLSRGGEAFF. For the CDR3, the DNA is TGTGCCAGCGGACTGTCGAGGGGAGGGGAAGCTTTCTTT.

This chain connects TRBV30 to TRBJ1-4; tentative D call: TRBD1 (5 bases). This CDR3 has 13 amino acids. CDR1 is GTSNPN, CDR2 SVGIG, per germline (reference sequence). Trimming took 4 bases from V and 6 from J, leaving 12 bases between them. The CDR3 nucleotides are TGTGCCTGGACAGGGACTGGTGATGAAAAACTGTTTTTT. This sequence encodes CAWTGTGDEKLFF.

The chain has TRBV28 and TRBJ2-1; 9 positions agree with TRBD2. This CDR3 has 17 amino acids. Losses at the gene ends were 0 bases for V and 8 bases for J; bases not matched to a gene: 11. Looked up from germline, CDR1 is MDHEN and CDR2 is SYDVKM. DNA for the CDR3: TGTGCCAGCAGTTTATGGGCTAGCGGGAACCTACGGGATGAGCAGTTCTTC. This sequence encodes CASSLWASGNLRDEQFF.

This clone appeared a few times. V and J are TRBV7-9 and TRBJ2-3; maybe TRBD2 (7 bases). CDR1 and CDR2 from the germline V gene are SEHNR and FQNEAQ (reference sequence). The length of the CDR3 is 14 residues. The ends were cut back, 4 bases at V and 14 bases at J, with 22 bases in the middle. DNA for the CDR3: TGTGCCAGCAGCTCAAGAGGGGGGGAGGGCCGTATGTATTTT. This encodes CASSSRGGEGRMYF.

This chain connects TRBV5-1 to TRBJ2-1; 11 bases match TRBD2. V was clipped by 4 bases and J by 7 bases; unmatched bases: 7. The CDR3 consists of 15 residues. Germline lookup yields CDR1 SGHRS and CDR2 YFSETQ. This CDR3 is CASSGGASGRNEQFF. Here the CDR3 DNA reads TGCGCCAGCAGCGGGGGGGCTAGCGGGAGGAATGAGCAGTTCTTC.

This chain links TRBV6-6 with TRBJ2-2; TRBD2 aligns across 7 bases. CDR1 and CDR2 from the germline V gene are MNHNY and SVGAGI (reference sequence). J lost 3 bases, V lost 3 bases, and 1 base had no gene match. This CDR3 has 14 amino acids. The CDR3 DNA reads as TGTGCCAGCAGTTATCGGGAGGACACCGGGGAGCTGTTTTTT. Amino acid sequence: CASSYREDTGELFF.

The chain couples TRBV7-2 to TRBJ2-1; 8 nucleotides agree with TRBD2. Trimming cost V 3 bases and J 4 bases; bases outside gene matches: 2. Germline V gene sequence: CDR1 SGHTA, CDR2 FQGNSA. This CDR3 comprises 14 residues. The CDR3, as DNA: TGTGCCAGCAGCTTGACTAGCGTGTACAATGAGCAGTTCTTC. Translated: CASSLTSVYNEQFF.

The CDR3 nucleotides are TGCGCCAGCATCAGGCGGGACAGGGTATTTAGGGTGGGTTATCAGCCCCAGCATTTT. Amino acids: CASIRRDRVFRVGYQPQHF. The chain has TRBV23-1 and TRBJ1-5; 9 bases agree with TRBD1. TRBV23-1 carries the ORF label, with uncertain function. The CDR3 runs 19 residues. Trimming took 7 bases from V and 5 from J; bases not matched to a gene: 21.

There are a few counts of this clone. The CDR3 nucleotides read TGTGCCAGCAGCCATAGTGAGACCCAGTACTTC. This sequence encodes CASSHSETQYF. This rearrangement joins TRBV14 to TRBJ2-5, with no clear D. V was trimmed by 3 bases and J by 5 bases, leaving 4 bases between them. Germline V gives CDR1 SGHDN, CDR2 FVKESK. This CDR3 comprises 11 residues.

The chain carries TRBV6-6 and TRBJ1-3, with D perhaps TRBD1 (5 bases). The V end lost 0 bases, the J end lost 4 bases, and 7 bases lay between the germline ends. The CDR3 runs 14 residues. Germline V lookup: CDR1 MNHNY, CDR2 SVGAGI (reference sequence). CDR3 sequence: CASSYSQGGNTIYF. As DNA, the CDR3 is TGTGCCAGCAGTTACTCGCAGGGAGGAAACACCATATATTTT.

The chain joins TRBV6-6 to TRBJ2-2, with 8 bases fitting TRBD1. Unmatched junction bases numbered 7, after V lost 11 bases and J lost 5 bases. Germline V gives CDR1 MNHNY, CDR2 SVGAGI (reference sequence). CDR3 size: 13 residues. Here the CDR3 reads CAAAGGATGELFF. The CDR3 nucleotides read TGTGCCGCGGCAGGGGGCGCGACCGGGGAGCTGTTTTTT.

The chain is built from TRBV4-3 and TRBJ2-7, with TRBD1 matching over 9 bases. Germline values: CDR1 LGHNA, CDR2 YSLEER. The CDR3 has 14 residues. V gave up 4 bases and J gave up 4 bases; unmatched junction bases: 5. The CDR3 region is CASSPQTGGYEQYF. In nucleotides, the CDR3 is TGCGCCAGCAGCCCCCAGACAGGGGGTTACGAGCAGTACTTC.

The CDR3 region has the DNA TGTGCCAGTAGTGCCCTCCGGGGCAGGGGCCTAACTAATGAAAAACTGTTTTTT. It specifies CASSALRGRGLTNEKLFF. The chain uses TRBV19 and TRBJ1-4, with TRBD1 as a possible D gene (6 bases). This CDR3 is built from 18 residues. V lost 5 bases to trimming and J lost 1 base, with 20 bases between them. Germline CDR1 reads LNHDA; CDR2 reads SQIVND (reference sequence).

This sequence joins TRBV25-1 and TRBJ2-4; D is uncertain. Looked up from germline, CDR1 is MGHDK and CDR2 is SYGVNS. The CDR3 consists of 12 residues. With 3 bases removed from V and 7 bases from J, the gap between germline ends came to 7 bases. The CDR3: CASSESLNIQYF. The CDR3 DNA sequence: TGTGCCAGCAGTGAGTCCCTCAACATTCAGTACTTC.

The CDR3 sequence: CARALAGSSYEQYF. As DNA, the CDR3 is TGCGCCAGAGCGCTAGCGGGGTCCTCCTACGAGCAGTACTTC. This sequence joins TRBV10-2 and TRBJ2-7, with 9 bases matching TRBD2. The CDR3 runs 14 residues. The trim removed 9 bases at V and 0 bases at J, leaving 6 bases unmatched. In germline, CDR1 is WSHSY, CDR2 SAAADI.

The chain links TRBV7-9 to TRBJ2-1; 11 nucleotides align to TRBD2. V lost 2 bases and J lost 4; bases outside the gene matches: 13. The CDR3 has 19 residues. Per germline, CDR1 SEHNR and CDR2 FQNEAQ (reference sequence). Here the CDR3 DNA reads TGTGCCAGCAGCTTATCAGGGCCCAGGGGACTAGCGGTATACAATGAGCAGTTCTTC. It encodes CASSLSGPRGLAVYNEQFF.

This rearrangement joins TRBV6-5 to TRBJ1-3; 10 nucleotides align to TRBD1. This CDR3 contains 15 residues. In germline, CDR1 is MNHEY, CDR2 SVGAGI. The V and J ends lost 6 bases and 4 bases, in that order; junction bases with no gene match: 6. CDR3 in amino acids: CASSRQGALGNTIYF. In DNA, the CDR3 is TGTGCCAGCAGCAGACAGGGGGCGTTGGGAAACACCATATATTTT.

The chain recombines TRBV30 with TRBJ1-5, with D maybe TRBD1 (5 bases). Trimming stripped 3 bases from V and 0 bases from J, with 12 bases between. Looked up from germline, CDR1 is GTSNPN and CDR2 is SVGIG (reference sequence). CDR3 length: 15 residues. The DNA for the CDR3 is TGTGCCTGGAGCGCAGGGCTCCATAGCAATCAGCCCCAGCATTTT. It translates to CAWSAGLHSNQPQHF.

This chain links TRBV28 with TRBJ2-3; D is perhaps TRBD2 (6 bases). This CDR3 contains 12 residues. Germline values: CDR1 MDHEN, CDR2 SYDVKM. V dropped 11 bases and J dropped 3 bases, with 12 bases sitting between them. CDR3 residues: CACGLSTDTQYF. Here the CDR3 DNA reads TGTGCCTGTGGACTATCGACAGATACGCAGTATTTT.

The chain combines TRBV28 with TRBJ1-3; no firm D call. With 2 bases removed from V and 3 bases from J, the gap between germline ends came to 8 bases. CDR3 length: 14 residues. Germline V gives CDR1 MDHEN, CDR2 SYDVKM. The CDR3 protein is CASSLPGNGNTIYF. In nucleotides, the CDR3 is TGTGCCAGCAGTTTACCGGGGAATGGAAACACCATATATTTT.

This clone has a single count. J is TRBJ2-3 and V is TRBV6-5; perhaps TRBD2 as D (6 bases). The length of the CDR3 is 16 residues. Trimming shortened V by 2 bases and J by 2 bases, and 14 bases separated the two germline ends. The germline gives CDR1 MNHEY, CDR2 SVGAGI. The CDR3 nucleotides read TGTGCCAGCAGTTACGCGATCACTAGCTACACAGATACGCAGTATTTT. Translating it yields CASSYAITSYTDTQYF.

V gene TRBV19 combines with J gene TRBJ2-7; TRBD1 agrees at 7 bases. Germline CDR1 reads LNHDA; CDR2 reads SQIVND (reference sequence). The CDR3 covers 15 residues. V dropped 4 bases and J dropped 2; count of bases not matched to a gene: 8. The CDR3 here is CASSRTGTAPYEQYF. In DNA form, the CDR3 reads TGTGCCAGTAGTAGGACCGGGACAGCTCCCTACGAGCAGTACTTC.

This clone was detected a few times. Compared with germline, one end of the junction differs, possibly owing to a read error. The J gene is TRBJ1-5, the V gene TRBV6-5; the D is unclear. This CDR3 contains 12 residues. Germline V lookup: CDR1 MNHEY, CDR2 SVGAGI. CDR3 residues: CASSYYLQPQHF. CDR3 sequence (DNA): TGTGCCAGCAGCTACTATCTTCAGCCCCAGCATTTT.

The V and J genes are TRBV5-1 and TRBJ1-4, with TRBD1 identical over 8 bases. Germline V gene data show CDR1 as SGHRS and CDR2 as YFSETQ. The CDR3 consists of 14 residues. Germline trimming cut 5 bases from V and 1 base from J; bases unmatched to any gene: 1. The CDR3 is CASSGQGTNEKLFF. CDR3 nucleotides: TGCGCCAGCAGTGGACAGGGAACTAATGAAAAACTGTTTTTT.

The gene calls are TRBV28 and TRBJ2-1; 7 bases match TRBD2. V lost 2 bases and J lost 2; bases outside the gene matches: 3. Germline CDR1 MDHEN, CDR2 SYDVKM. The CDR3 runs 15 residues. CDR3 amino acids: CASSLGGRAYNEQFF. The CDR3 nucleotides are TGTGCCAGCAGTTTAGGTGGGAGGGCCTACAATGAGCAGTTCTTC.

This clone was seen once. The rearrangement uses TRBV7-9 and TRBJ2-1, with a weak D call TRBD2 (6 bases). The CDR3 is 15 amino acids. CDR1 and CDR2 (germline): SEHNR, FQNEAQ (reference sequence). Trimming shortened V by 1 base and J by 8 bases, and 15 bases separated the two germline ends. CDR3 DNA sequence: TGTGCCAGCAGCTTAGGGGGACTCGCAAGCGATGAGCAGTTCTTC. It yields the protein CASSLGGLASDEQFF.